The rows below give T cell receptor beta chains drawn from one sample of a study of blood T cell repertoires in COVID-19. Sequencing used immunoSEQ multiplex PCR; TCRdb keeps in-frame clones, though not all of them. Of around 130,000 clones detected, roughly 84% appear once; the ten largest clones hold approximately 9%. Sequenced material: peripheral blood. All receptors derive from a man in his thirties or forties with COVID-19, enrolled during active disease. Both conserved end residues are part of each CDR3. The D gene is left open where the match is weak. A row's size may be missing; if present it is once, few, many or a size class.

>TRBJ2-7|TRBV18|.|.
CASLPEESYEQYF
TGTGCCAGCCTACCGGAGGAATCCTACGAGCAGTACTTC
>TRBJ1-3|TRBV24-1|.|.
CATAGTGNTIYF
TGTGCCACCGCAGGGACTGGAAACACCATATATTTT
>TRBJ1-5|TRBV2|TRBD1|.
CARRGGAGASNQPQHF
TGTGCCCGCAGGGGGGGGGCAGGGGCTAGCAATCAGCCCCAGCATTTT
>TRBJ2-4|TRBV19|TRBD2|once
CASSMGGREDIQYF
TGTGCCAGTAGTATGGGAGGGCGGGAGGACATTCAGTACTTC
>TRBJ2-7|TRBV4-2|TRBD1|.
CASSPDRGPTYEQYF
TGTGCCAGCAGCCCGGACAGGGGGCCTACTTACGAGCAGTACTTC
>TRBJ1-6|TRBV30|.|few
CARSEVDNSPLHF
TGTGCCAGGTCAGAGGTCGATAATTCACCCCTCCACTTT
>TRBJ2-7|TRBV7-9|TRBD2|.
CASSPRRAGSYEQYF
TGTGCCAGCAGCCCGAGGCGAGCGGGGTCCTACGAGCAGTACTTC
>TRBJ2-5|TRBV11-2|.|once
CASSSPGRETQYF
TGTGCCAGCAGCTCCCCGGGAAGAGAGACCCAGTACTTC
>TRBJ1-4|TRBV29-1|.|few
CSVEGQGREKLFF
TGCAGCGTTGAAGGGCAGGGGCGGGAAAAACTGTTTTTT
>TRBJ2-1|TRBV2|TRBD2|.
CASRASGTGEQFF
TGTGCCAGCCGGGCTAGCGGGACGGGTGAGCAGTTCTTC
>TRBJ2-7|TRBV19|.|.
CASSALGRRSYEQYF
TGTGCCAGTAGTGCCTTGGGGCGCCGCTCCTACGAGCAGTACTTC
>TRBJ2-7|TRBV10-1|.|.
CASSESGGPSYEQYF
TGCGCCAGCAGTGAGTCGGGAGGCCCTTCCTACGAGCAGTACTTC
>TRBJ2-1|TRBV7-2|TRBD1|once
CASSLETGYDEQFF
TGTGCCAGCAGCTTAGAGACAGGGTACGATGAGCAGTTCTTC
>TRBJ1-3|TRBV28|TRBD1|.
CASSARQGMNTIYF
TGTGCCAGCAGTGCCCGACAGGGTATGAACACCATATATTTT
>TRBJ2-3|TRBV5-1|TRBD2|once
CASSPPAGADTQYF
TGCGCCAGCAGCCCACCCGCGGGAGCAGATACGCAGTATTTT
>TRBJ2-2|TRBV18|TRBD2|few
CASSFTSGHTGELFF
TGTGCCAGCTCATTTACTAGCGGTCACACCGGGGAGCTGTTTTTT
>TRBJ2-7|TRBV10-1|.|.
CASSEGRGYEQYF
TGCGCCAGCAGTGAGGGCAGGGGTTACGAGCAGTACTTC
>TRBJ2-3|TRBV3-1/TRBV3-2|TRBD2|once
CASSPGNSGKDTQYF
TGTGCCAGCAGCCCCGGGAATAGCGGGAAAGATACGCAGTATTTT
>TRBJ2-5|TRBV28|TRBD1|once
CASKTFGQGAETQYF
TGTGCCAGCAAGACTTTTGGACAGGGGGCAGAGACCCAGTACTTC
>TRBJ1-5|TRBV6-5|TRBD1|.
CASRGTGLVGPQHF
TGTGCCAGCAGGGGGACAGGGTTGGTGGGGCCCCAGCATTTT
>TRBJ2-3|TRBV30|TRBD1|.
CAWDPGQGSVDTQYF
TGTGCCTGGGACCCGGGACAGGGATCGGTAGATACGCAGTATTTT
>TRBJ2-3|TRBV15|TRBD2|.
CATSRHFSTSGATDTQYF
TGTGCCACCAGCAGACATTTTTCGACTAGCGGGGCCACAGATACGCAGTATTTT
>TRBJ2-3|TRBV15|TRBD2|.
CATSLPGGDTQYF
TGTGCCACCAGCCTTCCGGGGGGAGATACGCAGTATTTT
>TRBJ1-6|TRBV18|.|.
CASSPNSGLNSPLHF
TGTGCCAGCTCACCGAATTCAGGACTAAATTCACCCCTCCACTTT
>TRBJ1-1|TRBV4-1|.|.
CASSPSGSGLNTEAFF
TGCGCCAGCAGCCCCTCAGGGAGCGGGTTGAACACTGAAGCTTTCTTT
>TRBJ2-3|TRBV7-8|TRBD2|.
CASSFRGAGGPGTDTQYF
TGTGCCAGCAGCTTCCGGGGAGCGGGAGGGCCTGGCACAGATACGCAGTATTTT
>TRBJ1-2|TRBV29-1|.|.
CSGADTYGYTF
TGCAGCGGGGCGGACACGTATGGCTACACCTTC
>TRBJ2-7|TRBV19|.|.
CASKLDYQSSYEQYF
TGTGCCAGTAAATTGGACTACCAGTCCTCTTACGAGCAGTACTTC
>TRBJ1-4|TRBV29-1|.|.
CSVDVATGEKLFF
TGCAGCGTTGATGTTGCCACGGGGGAAAAACTGTTTTTT
>TRBJ2-5|TRBV6-1|.|.
CASSELQQETQYF
TGTGCCAGCAGTGAATTACAGCAAGAGACCCAGTACTTC
>TRBJ2-4|TRBV28|TRBD1|once
CASSSDGTDFLAKNIQYF
TGTGCCAGCAGCTCTGACGGGACAGATTTTTTAGCCAAAAACATTCAGTACTTC
>TRBJ2-7|TRBV4-1|.|.
CASSPSPVSTDEQYF
TGCGCCAGCAGCCCTAGTCCCGTCAGTACCGACGAGCAGTACTTC
>TRBJ2-3|TRBV30|TRBD2|.
CAWRLAGVDTQYF
TGTGCCTGGAGACTAGCGGGAGTAGATACGCAGTATTTT
>TRBJ1-5|TRBV28|.|few
CASSFPSNQPQHF
TGTGCCAGCAGTTTCCCCAGTAATCAGCCCCAGCATTTT
>TRBJ2-7|TRBV7-9|.|.
CASSPPSRYEQYF
TGTGCCAGCAGCCCCCCTAGTCGCTACGAGCAGTACTTC
>TRBJ2-1|TRBV5-1|TRBD1|once
CASSQTGAEQFF
TGCGCCAGCAGCCAGACAGGGGCTGAGCAGTTCTTC
>TRBJ2-1|TRBV7-2|.|.
CASSLERTPSRFF
TGTGCCAGCAGCTTAGAGCGAACGCCGAGCAGGTTCTTC
>TRBJ2-7|TRBV9|TRBD2|many
CASSVGLAGRGSYEQYF
TGTGCCAGCAGCGTAGGCCTAGCGGGAAGGGGTTCCTACGAGCAGTACTTC
>TRBJ2-7|TRBV24-1|.|.
CATSDPQGEQYF
TGTGCCACCAGTGACCCCCAGGGCGAGCAGTACTTC
>TRBJ2-5|TRBV15|.|once
CATTSGQQETQYF
TGTGCCACCACTAGCGGACAGCAAGAGACCCAGTACTTC
>TRBJ2-3|TRBV10-2|TRBD2|.
CACGGRDTQYF
TGCGCCTGCGGGGGTAGGGATACGCAGTATTTT
>TRBJ2-1|TRBV27|TRBD2|.
CASSSRSLADNEQFF
TGTGCCAGCAGTTCCCGGTCACTAGCGGACAATGAGCAGTTCTTC
>TRBJ2-5|TRBV30|.|.
CAWSVSGGGVQTQYF
TGTGCCTGGAGTGTTTCCGGCGGGGGCGTCCAGACCCAGTACTTC
>TRBJ1-2|TRBV29-1|TRBD1|.
CSAPTGGIGYTF
TGCAGCGCCCCCACAGGGGGCATTGGCTACACCTTC
>TRBJ1-1|TRBV19|TRBD1|once
CASRDPTGNTEAFF
TGTGCCAGTAGGGACCCGACAGGGAATACTGAAGCTTTCTTT